The sequence of this T cell receptor beta chain was determined in a study of PD-1 blockade in classical Hodgkin lymphoma. This clone turned up a few times. What it recognizes is unknown. General observations from the study: A significant rise in TCR diversity by C4D1 was seen for CD4+ but not CD8+ cells. Compared with healthy donors, newly diagnosed patients reportedly showed lower baseline TCR diversity.

Relapse was seen in all patients after autologous stem cell transplantation, and brentuximab vedotin exposure was variable. The germline gives CDR1 MNHEY, CDR2 SVGAGI. The CDR3 is 13 amino acids. The V gene lost 5 bases and the J gene lost 5 bases, with 12 bases spanning the gap. Clones were sequenced by immunoSEQ multiplex PCR, and TCRdb holds only the in-frame ones, with some missing. Of around 40,000 clones listed, 78% are singletons. This TCR derives from a human donor with classical Hodgkin lymphoma. V is TRBV6-5 and J is TRBJ1-2; a weak D match, TRBD1 (5 bases). Sequenced here: peripheral blood mononuclear cells (PBMCs), sampled at baseline. CDR3 DNA: TGTGCCAGCAGTATGGGGGGGTATTATGGCTACACCTTC. Translation: CASSMGGYYGYTF.